The clone carrying this T cell receptor beta chain was recorded many times. What it binds is unknown. Via MiXCR, TCRdb re-called the 5' RACE reads, giving one row per CDR3 protein. The sample lists 500,000 or so distinct CDR3 sequences; approximately 5.3% were seen once. The sample is drawn from a study of CD8 T cells in ankylosing spondylitis. Study results and limitations: Fewer than 10 highly homologous variants made up a TCR beta motif that seemed to typify ankylosing spondylitis blood.

Germline CDR1 and CDR2: SGHVS and FNYEAQ. The CDR3 totals 15 residues. V was cut by 4 bases and J by 0 bases, with 10 bases left in between. The genes are TRBV7-6 and TRBJ2-1; D call uncertain. The clonotype comes from a male donor with ankylosing spondylitis. Sequenced sample: blood, either unsorted or a sorted T cell fraction (not recorded which). This chain's CDR3 is CASSSQHSSYNEQFF. The CDR3 coding sequence is TGTGCCAGCAGCTCTCAGCATAGCTCCTACAATGAGCAGTTCTTC. The whole variable domain, filled in from reference TRBV7-6 and TRBJ2-1, reads GAGVSQSPRYKVTKRGQDVALRCDPISGHVSLYWYRQALGQGPEFLTYFNYEAQQDKSGLPNDRFSAERPEGSISTLTIQRTEQRDSAMYRCASSSQHSSYNEQFFGPGTRLTVL.